This T cell receptor beta chain was identified in a study of graft-versus-host responses after intestinal transplantation. Background on the study: Induction using anti-thymocyte globulin, followed by tacrolimus and steroids for roughly 3 years, was given to all recipients.

Data came from immunoSEQ multiplex PCR; TCRdb stores just in-frame clones and leaves some out. This table holds about 6,800 clones, 20% to 30% found once. Irradiated, violet-dye-labeled stimulator cells, 200,000 in number, were plated with 200,000 CFSE-labeled responder cells. Once the reaction had ended, proliferating CFSE-low CD3+CD4+ and CD3+CD8+ responders were sorted. V was shortened by 3 bases and J by 4 bases, with 8 bases between the two germline ends. The CDR3 loop spans 13 amino acids. The germline gives CDR1 SGHTA, CDR2 FQGNSA. This clone showed up just a few times. Study conclusions and caveats: Analysis identified GvH clones in recipient marrow, with some appearing first in ileum or blood.

The V call is TRBV7-2, the J call TRBJ2-3, with no clear D. The sample consisted of alloreactive CD4+ T cells from a mixed lymphocyte reaction culture, taken before intestinal transplant. Subset here: CFSE-low proliferating T cells sorted from roughly 6-day pre-transplant mixed lymphocyte reaction (GvH or HvG direction). This clonotype originated in a human patient who received an intestinal transplant. CDR3 protein: CASSLSSADTQYF. Written as DNA, the CDR3 is TGTGCCAGCAGCTTGTCTTCTGCAGATACGCAGTATTTT.